This TCR beta chain emerged from a study of CD8+ T cells in alopecia areata. Study overall: Tofacitinib administration to treated patients was oral, at 5 to 10 mg twice daily.

Peripheral blood and lesional scalp punch biopsies were taken from alopecia areata patients. Separation by sorting yielded CD4+ and CD8+ T cells from PBMCs. To note about this clone: This specimen includes other DNA sequences encoding the same CDR3.

V lost 5 bases and J lost 3, with 8 bases in between. Germline CDR1 SEHNR, CDR2 FQNEAQ (reference sequence). CDR3 size: 12 residues. Extracted RNA was reverse transcribed into cDNA, the sequencing template. The protocol was immunoSEQ multiplex PCR, while the TCRdb copy is restricted to in-frame clones and leaves out a portion. The table shows 150,000 or so clones, with around 87% occurring only once. This sequence was found in a human donor with alopecia areata. This rearrangement joins TRBV7-9 to TRBJ2-7; D might be TRBD1 (6 bases). The sample consisted of CD8+ T cells sorted from blood, taken at week 0. DNA for the CDR3: TGTGCCAGCAGCCAGGACAGCTACGAGCAGTACTTC. Translating gives CASSQDSYEQYF.